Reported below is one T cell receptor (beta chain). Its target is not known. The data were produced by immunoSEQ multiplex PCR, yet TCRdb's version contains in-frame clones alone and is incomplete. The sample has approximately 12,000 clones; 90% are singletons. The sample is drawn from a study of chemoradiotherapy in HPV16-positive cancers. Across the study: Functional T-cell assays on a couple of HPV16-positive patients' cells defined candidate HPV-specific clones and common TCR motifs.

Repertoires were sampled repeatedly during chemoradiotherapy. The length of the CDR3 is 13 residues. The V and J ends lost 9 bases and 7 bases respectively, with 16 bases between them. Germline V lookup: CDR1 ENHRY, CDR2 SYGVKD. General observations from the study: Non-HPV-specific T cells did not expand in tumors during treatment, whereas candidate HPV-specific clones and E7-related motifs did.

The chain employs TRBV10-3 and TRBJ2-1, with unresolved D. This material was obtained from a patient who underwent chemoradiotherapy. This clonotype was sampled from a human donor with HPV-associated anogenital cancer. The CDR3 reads CAIRPADANEQFF. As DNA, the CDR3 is TGTGCCATTAGACCAGCAGATGCGAATGAGCAGTTCTTC.